This T cell receptor beta chain originates from a study of blood T cells in healthy people across ages (dated by TCRdb to between 2015 and 2017). In terms of the full investigation: In model experiments, template switching captured roughly one uniquely barcoded TCR beta cDNA molecule for every two T cells. Using the same blood draw, the study looked at two additional independent replicas of 1 million unique cDNA reads for two donors, one aged 18 to 30 and the other aged 80 or older. The donors were divided into four age groups: young (average about 15 years), middle-aged (about 39), aged (approximately 64) and long-lived (around 87). To avoid experimental bias, donors of different ages were spread randomly across the sequencing lanes. Using deep sequencing normalized with unique cDNA molecular identifiers, the study measured how TCR beta repertoire diversity changes with age. Here is what the overall study found, with its caveats: There was a strong correlation between observed TCR beta diversity and the percentage of naive T cells measured by flow cytometry. As age increased, observed TCR beta diversity per million T cells dropped in a roughly linear way, and a significant reduction was already evident by age around 41. Estimates of total diversity based on one million sequenced T cells were considered lower bounds and underestimates. The CMV infection status of donors was not known, potentially confounding age-related changes in expanded clonotypes. Compared with the aged group, the long-lived group had more naive CD4+ T cells, fewer expanded clones and increased TCR diversity, a pattern suggesting age selection. Bulk unsorted PBMC profiling prevented conclusive comparison of naive and antigen-experienced compartments.

The library was built by means of 5' RACE. These reads were obtained on an Illumina HiSeq 2500. A second 7 to 11 cycle PCR used a sample-barcoded 5' primer and a J-beta primer mix. A template-switch 5' adaptor carrying 12 random nucleotides introduced a unique molecular identifier onto each TCR beta cDNA molecule. Each sample yielded at least 2.5 million CDR3-containing paired-end reads. All of the RNA was converted into first-strand cDNA using the Mint cDNA synthesis kit, with a TRBC-specific oligonucleotide serving as the primer. Following uracil-DNA glycosylase treatment, a first 18-cycle PCR with universal primers M1SS and BC2_uni_R was performed on all cDNA. In the paper's pipeline: Normalization of each sample was performed by random selection of 1 million high-quality reads, each carrying a distinct molecular identifier. Reads sharing molecular identifiers were discarded rather than binned into consensus sequences. MiTCR, run with a Q25 quality threshold and the strictest error-elimination algorithm, handled CDR3 identification, clonotype clustering and error correction. A nonparametric unseen species model using Euler transformation provided a lower-bound estimate of total TCR beta diversity. TCRdb itself trimmed the public reads at Q25 with fastp, ran MiXCR and retained productive beta chains. Rows matching on CDR3 protein sequence are summarized as one entry with the most common DNA and genes. TCRdb, not the original authors, processed these V and J calls. The sample data list 1.5 million to 2 million distinct CDR3 sequences, and roughly 32% of these were observed just once. Around 11% of the sample comes from the top ten.

The donors were a few dozen Caucasian individuals from Russia, aged roughly 6 to 100 years, who were systemically healthy. Each donor gave 9 to 10 milliliters of peripheral blood, collected into EDTA-treated Vacutainer tubes. Ficoll-Paque density-gradient centrifugation was used to isolate PBMCs, with at least 6.5 million per sample. Trizol reagent was used to extract total RNA from the PBMCs, yielding at least 5.5 micrograms per sample. The percentages of naive CD45RAhigh/CD27high T cells were determined by flow cytometry on a PBMC aliquot from every donor. As to this clonotype: This receptor's antigen is unknown. A read error may produce the germline difference seen at one junction end.

The TCR comes from a woman aged 25 to 39 in good health. The sequencing sample was made of blood.

The CDR3 has the sequence CASSSTGTGSFYYGDTF. The DNA is as follows: TGTGCCAGCAGCTCTACCGGGACAGGGAGTTTTTACTATGGCGACACCTTC. This chain is built from TRBV7-2 and TRBJ1-2, and 9 junction bases match TRBD1. The CDR3 contains 17 residues, cysteine and phenylalanine counted. Only the CDR3 DNA is retained, 51 bases long and in frame from the first base. CDR1 and CDR2 are read off the germline V gene as SGHTA and FQGNSA.